This TCR beta chain came from a study of T-cell reconstitution after alpha-beta-depleted transplantation in children. This clonotype occurred many times. What it binds is unknown. Germline V gene sequence: CDR1 SQVTM, CDR2 ANQGSEA. Trimming removed 4 bases from V and 2 bases from J, with 10 bases in between. This CDR3 contains 13 residues. Unique molecular identifiers tagged the TCRbeta library. TCRdb processed the PCR reads anew with MiXCR; each CDR3 protein has one entry. Among hundreds of thousands of distinct CDR3 sequences listed, 10% to 15% were seen once. Whole-study findings and limits: Recipient T cells and thymic progenitors that survived were the source of the high TCRbeta diversity seen at day 60 in some patients.

The sequencing here drew on PBMCs, mostly from graft donor cells, taken 360 days after TCRalphabeta/CD19-depleted stem cell transplant. The J gene is TRBJ2-3, the V gene TRBV29-1; D is unclear. This clonotype was obtained from a male patient aged 10 to 17 who had a stem cell transplant for acute myeloid leukemia, so the T cells may come from the graft donor. CDR3 in DNA: TGCAGCGTTGTGGTTCGGTTCACAGATACGCAGTATTTT. Protein sequence: CSVVVRFTDTQYF.